This T cell receptor beta chain originates from a study of Graves' ophthalmopathy and Graves' hyperthyroidism. Using RNA transcripts, the TCR beta CDR3 regions were amplified. RT-PCR in the first round used HTBI primers; a second-round multiplex PCR followed. TCRdb analysed the multiplex PCR reads with MiXCR anew, one entry per CDR3 protein. The sample records over 200,000 distinct CDR3 sequences, 25% to 35% being singletons. Findings and limits, study-wide: Sensitivity of about 90% and specificity of about 84% were achieved when a 13-signature model separated ophthalmopathy from stable hyperthyroidism.

This clonotype showed up many times. Antigen specificity is unknown. This sequence originates from a man aged 50-60 years with Graves' ophthalmopathy. Sample: peripheral blood.

This CDR3 reads CASSPRLAGVSETQYF. The CDR3 DNA follows: TGTGCCAGCAGCCCCCGGCTAGCGGGAGTATCAGAGACCCAGTACTTC. The chain recombines TRBV6-1 with TRBJ2-5; 10 nucleotides match TRBD2. Germline assignment: CDR1 MNHNS and CDR2 SASEGT. The V segment lost 6 bases and the J segment 4 bases; nucleotides outside the gene matches: 11. The length of the CDR3 is 16 residues.